The clone carrying this TCR beta chain was recorded a few times. The sample belongs to a study of T cells after yellow fever vaccination. J was trimmed by 4 bases and V by 8 bases; bases with no gene match: 2. The CDR3 has 13 amino acids. Germline V gives CDR1 MNHEY, CDR2 SMNVEV (reference sequence). TCRdb re-derived calls from the 5' RACE reads in MiXCR, one entry per CDR3 protein. The sample records approximately 580,000 distinct CDR3 sequences, around 17% being singletons. The chain combines TRBV27 with TRBJ2-3; 11 nucleotides match TRBD2. The sequence derives from a man between 18 and 35 years old who received the YFV17D yellow fever vaccine. The source material was PBMCs, sampled more than 4 days after the first yellow fever vaccination. The CDR3 DNA is TGTGCCAGCGGGGGACTAGCGGCAGATACGCAGTATTTT. Translation gives CASGGLAADTQYF.